This TCR beta chain was documented in a study of blood T cell repertoires in COVID-19. Deletions cut 3 bases from V and 6 bases from J, with 12 bases between. This CDR3 has 13 residues. Sequencing used immunoSEQ multiplex PCR; TCRdb keeps in-frame clones, though not all of them. Seen here are about 88,000 clones, 85% to 95% observed once, and the top ten hold over 1.5%. The sequencing sample was made of peripheral blood. This chain joins TRBV12-3 or TRBV12-4 and TRBJ2-7; TRBD2 might be the D (6 bases). This clonotype was obtained from a man aged 55 to 69 with acute or convalescent COVID-19. The CDR3 here is CASSFVPGGEQYF. As DNA, the CDR3 is TGTGCCAGCAGTTTTGTCCCCGGGGGCGAGCAGTACTTC.